This paragraph reports one T cell receptor (beta chain). The antigen is not known. The junction had 4 bases not matched to a gene; V was cut back by 6 bases and J by 11 bases. The CDR3 extends over 12 amino acids. The germline V gene encodes CDR1 KGHSH and CDR2 LQKENI. The data stem from a study of cytotoxic CD8 clonotypes in ibrutinib-treated CLL. Looking at the study overall: Median treatment time before response sampling was about 12 months, range 6 to 36.

A 1 in 200,000 to 1 in 1 million T cell depth was the sequencing target. Libraries were prepared by immunoSEQ multiplex PCR; TCRdb keeps only in-frame clonotypes and omits some of them. The sample holds around 60,000 clones; around 60% are singletons and the top ten take roughly 14%. Points from the study as a whole: The clonality rise at ibrutinib response reflected private clonotype expansion.

Material: PBMCs, obtained after 12 months of ibrutinib treatment. The chain has TRBV18 and TRBJ2-3; 11 positions match TRBD2. This clonotype was obtained from a human donor with chronic lymphocytic leukemia. The CDR3 spells CASSPTSGGQYF. CDR3 bases: TGTGCCAGCTCCCCCACTAGCGGGGGGCAGTATTTT. The variable domain in full, completed from reference TRBV18 and TRBJ2-3, reads NAGVMQNPRHLVRRRGQEARLRCSPMKGHSHVYWYRQLPEEGLKFMVYLQKENIIDESGMPKERFSAEFPKEGPSILRIQQVVRGDSAAYFCASSPTSGGQYFGPGTRLTVL.